The T cell receptor (beta chain) described here comes from a study of CD8 T cells in Susac syndrome. CDR1 and CDR2 from the germline V gene are GTSNPN and SVGIG (reference sequence). There are 16 residues in the CDR3. V shed 2 bases, J shed 5 bases, and the junction held 15 bases outside the gene matches. An input of roughly 0.45 to 1 ug of RNA was subjected to reverse transcription using random hexamers. Amplification of TCR beta CDR3 was carried out by immunoSEQ multiplex PCR, which covered 54 Vbeta and 13 Jbeta segments. TCRdb called the immunoSEQ multiplex PCR reads again in MiXCR, with one record for every CDR3 protein. The sample gives around 190,000 distinct CDR3 sequences, approximately 94% of which show up once; less than 0.12% is in the top ten. Study-wide results and caveats: The study acknowledged a relatively small number of individuals in its TCR sequencing and HLA analysis.

Only a few counts were recorded for this clonotype. Antigen specificity is unknown. CD8+ and CD4+ T cells taken from blood had their TCR beta sequenced. Controls comprised healthy donors matched for age and sex. This receptor was identified in a human donor in good health. The gene calls are TRBV30 and TRBJ2-7; 7 bases are shared with TRBD1. Sequencing input: CD4+ T cells from PBMCs. CDR3 region: CAWSTAGGAPDHEQYF. The CDR3 region has the DNA TGTGCCTGGAGTACTGCAGGGGGTGCACCGGACCACGAGCAGTACTTC. Full variable domain (missing parts from reference TRBV30 and TRBJ2-7): SQTIHQWPATLVQPVGSPLSLECTVEGTSNPNLYWYRQAAGRGLQLLFYSVGIGQISSEVPQNLSASRPQDRQFILSSKKLLLSDSGFYLCAWSTAGGAPDHEQYFGPGTRLTVT.